The clone carrying this T cell receptor (beta chain) was seen only a few times. Its target is unknown. This entry belongs to a study of post-analysis software for immune sequencing data. Looking at the study overall: Included among the disease courses, which were recorded for the cohort, were relapsing-remitting, secondary progressive and progressive-relapsing multiple sclerosis. Notes on the study in general: Roughly 5 TRBV segments occurring more often in patients than controls included TRBV5-6, TRBV5-1 and TRBV20-1.

Incorporated into the TCR beta cDNA libraries were unique molecular identifiers, which served to reduce PCR and sequencing biases. From the PCR reads, TCRdb called clonotypes with MiXCR, one entry per CDR3 protein. The table includes about 540,000 distinct CDR3 sequences, approximately 31% detected once. V was pared by 3 bases and J by 1 base, with 9 bases between. The germline V gene encodes CDR1 SGHRS and CDR2 YFSETQ. The CDR3 runs 14 residues. This TCR was recovered from a girl under 18 with multiple sclerosis. The chain recombines TRBV5-1 with TRBJ2-3, with a possible D match to TRBD2 (6 bases). The sequenced sample was blood. The CDR3: CASSWRAGTDTQYF. The CDR3 nucleotides are TGCGCCAGCAGCTGGAGGGCGGGCACAGATACGCAGTATTTT.